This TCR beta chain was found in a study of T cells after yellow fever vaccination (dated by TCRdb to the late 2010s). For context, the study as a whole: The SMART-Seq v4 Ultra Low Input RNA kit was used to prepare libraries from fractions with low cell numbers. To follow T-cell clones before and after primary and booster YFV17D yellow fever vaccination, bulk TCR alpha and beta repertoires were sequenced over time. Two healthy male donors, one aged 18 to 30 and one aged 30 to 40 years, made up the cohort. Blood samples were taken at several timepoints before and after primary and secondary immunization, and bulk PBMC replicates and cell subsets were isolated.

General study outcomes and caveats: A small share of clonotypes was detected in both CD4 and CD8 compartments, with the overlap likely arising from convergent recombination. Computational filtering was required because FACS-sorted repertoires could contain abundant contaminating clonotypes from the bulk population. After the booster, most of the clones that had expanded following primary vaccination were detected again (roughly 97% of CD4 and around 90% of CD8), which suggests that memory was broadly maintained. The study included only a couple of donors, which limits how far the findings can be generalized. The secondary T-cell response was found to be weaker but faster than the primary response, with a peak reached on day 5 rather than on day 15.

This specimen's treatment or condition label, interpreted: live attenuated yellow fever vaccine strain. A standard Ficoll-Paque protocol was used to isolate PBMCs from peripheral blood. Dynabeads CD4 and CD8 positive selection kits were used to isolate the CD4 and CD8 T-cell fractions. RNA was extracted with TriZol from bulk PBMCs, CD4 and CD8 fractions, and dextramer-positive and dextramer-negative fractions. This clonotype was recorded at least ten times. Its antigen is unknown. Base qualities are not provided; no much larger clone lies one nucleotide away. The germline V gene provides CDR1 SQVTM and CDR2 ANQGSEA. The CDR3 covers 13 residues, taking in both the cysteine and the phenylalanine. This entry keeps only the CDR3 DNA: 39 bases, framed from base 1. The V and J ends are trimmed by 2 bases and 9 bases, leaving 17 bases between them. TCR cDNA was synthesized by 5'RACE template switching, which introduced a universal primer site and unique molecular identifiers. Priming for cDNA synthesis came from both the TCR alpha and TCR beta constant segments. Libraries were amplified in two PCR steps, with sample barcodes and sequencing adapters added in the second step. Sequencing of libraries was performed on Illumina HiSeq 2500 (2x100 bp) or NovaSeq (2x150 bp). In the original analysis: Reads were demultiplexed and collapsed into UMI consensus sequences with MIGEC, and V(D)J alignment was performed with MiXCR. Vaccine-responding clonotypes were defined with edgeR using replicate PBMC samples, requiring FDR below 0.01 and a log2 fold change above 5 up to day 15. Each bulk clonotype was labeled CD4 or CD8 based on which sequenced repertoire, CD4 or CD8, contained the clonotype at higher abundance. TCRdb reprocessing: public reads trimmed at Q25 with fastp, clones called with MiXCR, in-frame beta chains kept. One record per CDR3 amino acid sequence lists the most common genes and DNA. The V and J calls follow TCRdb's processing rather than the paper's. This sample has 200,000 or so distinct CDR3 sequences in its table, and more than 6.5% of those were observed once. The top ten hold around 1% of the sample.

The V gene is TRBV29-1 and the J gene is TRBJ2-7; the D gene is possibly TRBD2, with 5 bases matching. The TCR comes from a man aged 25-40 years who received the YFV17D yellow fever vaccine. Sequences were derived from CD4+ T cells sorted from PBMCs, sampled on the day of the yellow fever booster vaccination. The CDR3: CSVESRDHSGQYF. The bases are TGCAGCGTTGAATCCCGGGATCATTCCGGGCAGTACTTC.